The rows below give T cell receptor beta chains drawn from one sample of a study of blood T cell repertoires in COVID-19. The repertoire was sequenced with immunoSEQ multiplex PCR; TCRdb's copy has only in-frame clones and lacks some. Altogether about 98,000 clones are present, 75% to 85% being singletons, with the ten largest covering around a quarter. The sequencing input was peripheral blood. These receptors all stem from a man between 65 and 85 years old with acute or convalescent COVID-19. CDR3s include the opening cysteine and the closing phenylalanine or tryptophan.

TRBJ1-5,17,TRBV15,CATSSLGTGGSNQPQHF
TRBJ2-7,14,TRBV5-4,CASSYRDLPYEQYF
TRBJ2-7,12,TRBV29-1,CSVDGKGREQYF
TRBJ2-7,15,TRBV28,CASSLTRVESYEQYF
TRBJ2-5,15,TRBV5-1,CASSGQGGAQETQYF
TRBJ1-2,16,TRBV4-1,CASSRPPGQGTGGYTF
TRBJ1-1,15,TRBV5-5,CASSLRDRPNTEAFF
TRBJ2-4,15,TRBV4-3,CASSQDAGGVRRNIF
TRBJ2-3,19,TRBV30,CAWTKAHLSGAGGTDTQYF
TRBJ1-2,13,TRBV28,CASREQVPHGYTF
TRBJ1-3,15,TRBV7-9,CASSQTANSGNTIYF
TRBJ2-2,16,TRBV2,CASSGVTGGFTGELFF
TRBJ1-2,14,TRBV28,CASSFGRTGVDYTF
TRBJ2-5,15,TRBV29-1,CSAGAAGTEQETQYF
TRBJ1-3,13,TRBV28,CASSRDRETTIYF
TRBJ2-7,15,TRBV19,CASSIQPQGAGEQYF
TRBJ1-5,14,TRBV6-2/TRBV6-3,CASSYRGRRQPQHF
TRBJ2-1,19,TRBV12-5,CASGSPGFSGTGSYNEQFF
TRBJ2-7,14,TRBV9,CASATAGSSYEQYF
TRBJ2-7,16,TRBV18,CASSPDRGPYNYEQYF
TRBJ1-2,15,TRBV7-2,CASSFVGGANYGYTF
TRBJ2-2,17,TRBV14,CASSQEPSGSRNGELFF
TRBJ1-2,13,TRBV28,CASSLGTGQGYTF
TRBJ1-6,15,TRBV27,CASSSRTIDNSPLHF
TRBJ1-3,17,TRBV14,CASSRDRGLGSGNTIYF
TRBJ2-7,16,TRBV4-1,CASSQDIGGSAYEQYF
TRBJ1-2,15,TRBV11-2,CASSHGGGYDYGYTF
TRBJ2-1,15,TRBV7-6,CASSTGTGGYNEQFF
TRBJ2-5,17,TRBV5-4,CASSFFPGLGAGETQYF
TRBJ2-1,16,TRBV4-2,CASSQVGSGNYNEQFF
TRBJ1-2,13,TRBV5-1,CASSWGVNDGYTF
TRBJ1-3,16,TRBV5-1,CASSLGAGISGNTIYF
TRBJ1-3,15,TRBV19,CASRSWGLRGNTIYF
TRBJ1-1,16,TRBV7-2,CASSLVGTGVYTEAFF
TRBJ2-7,18,TRBV4-1,CASSQDSPGGAATYEQYF
TRBJ2-4,16,TRBV5-1,CASSAGQGLAKNIQYF
TRBJ1-2,15,TRBV7-3,CASSLTGAGNYGYTF
TRBJ1-6,12,TRBV3-1/TRBV3-2,CASSQAQSPLHF
TRBJ1-2,16,TRBV9,CASSVGGGVGFGGYTF
TRBJ1-1,13,TRBV30,CAWRRDRNTEAFF
TRBJ2-1,16,TRBV18,CASSPEDRLHYNEQFF
TRBJ2-2,13,TRBV2,CASSAGTYGELFF
TRBJ1-3,15,TRBV27,CASSKSGTAGNTIYF
TRBJ1-6,14,TRBV30,CAWSGRQGFTPLHF
TRBJ2-1,17,TRBV4-3,CASSQDLRSSGDNEQFF
TRBJ1-4,15,TRBV4-1,CASSQVPTKNEKLFF
TRBJ2-3,17,TRBV10-1,CASSESGFGGSTDTQYF
TRBJ2-2,16,TRBV4-3,CASSQDPRGDTGELFF
TRBJ2-7,16,TRBV30,CAWEGPGTGTIYEQYF
TRBJ2-3,16,TRBV18,CASSPPSGRVQDTQYF